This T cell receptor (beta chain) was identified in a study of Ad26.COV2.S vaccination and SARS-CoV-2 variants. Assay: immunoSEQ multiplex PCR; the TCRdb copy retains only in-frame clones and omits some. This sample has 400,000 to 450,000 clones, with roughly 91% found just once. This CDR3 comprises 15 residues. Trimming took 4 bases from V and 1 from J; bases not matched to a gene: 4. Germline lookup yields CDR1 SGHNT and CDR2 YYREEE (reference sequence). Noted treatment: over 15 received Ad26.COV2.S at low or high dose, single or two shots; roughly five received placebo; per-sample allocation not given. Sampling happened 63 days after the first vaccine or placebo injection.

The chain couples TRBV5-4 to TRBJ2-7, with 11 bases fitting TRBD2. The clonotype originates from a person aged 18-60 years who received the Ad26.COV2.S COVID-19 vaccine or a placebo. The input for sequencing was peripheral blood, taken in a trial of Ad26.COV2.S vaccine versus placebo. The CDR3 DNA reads TGTGCCAGCAGCCCGACTAGCGGGAAATCCTACGAGCAGTACTTC. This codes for CASSPTSGKSYEQYF. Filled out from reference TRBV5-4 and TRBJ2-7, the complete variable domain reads ETGVTQSPTHLIKTRGQQVTLRCSSQSGHNTVSWYQQALGQGPQFIFQYYREEENGRGNFPPRFSGLQFPNYSSELNVNALELDDSALYLCASSPTSGKSYEQYFGPGTRLTVT.